This T cell receptor (beta chain) was recorded in a study of cytomegalovirus exposure and HLA in healthy donors. Findings and limits, study-wide: The study put under 200 TCR beta chains on its list as cytomegalovirus-associated. Available immune exposure information was restricted to CMV serostatus only.

About this clone itself: Its antigen is unidentified.

Use of 60 Vbeta and 13 Jbeta primers characterized the PCR. TCRdb's copy holds only in-frame clones and misses some; the assay was immunoSEQ multiplex PCR. The top ten clones hold roughly 2% of a sample with 89,000 or so clones, around 74% of them seen once. CDR1 and CDR2 from the germline V gene are MDHEN and SYDVKM. Trimming removed 5 bases from V and 15 bases from J; junction bases left unmatched: 14. The CDR3 sequence is 15 residues long. The V call is TRBV28, the J call TRBJ2-4; the match to TRBD2 covers 12 bases. This TCR was recovered from a boy under 18 in good health and CMV-seronegative. Input material: PBMCs. The CDR3 here is CASSPRALAGGRGYF. CDR3 DNA sequence: TGTGCCAGCAGTCCACGCGCCCTAGCGGGAGGGCGGGGGTACTTC.